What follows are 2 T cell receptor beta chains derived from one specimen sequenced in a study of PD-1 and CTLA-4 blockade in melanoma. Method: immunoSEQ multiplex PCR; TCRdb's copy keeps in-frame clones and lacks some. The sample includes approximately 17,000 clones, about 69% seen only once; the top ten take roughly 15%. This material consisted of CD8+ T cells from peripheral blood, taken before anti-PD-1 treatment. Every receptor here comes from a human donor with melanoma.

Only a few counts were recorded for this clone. Here the CDR3 reads CASSGLGREYQETQYF. The CDR3 coding sequence is TGTGCCAGTAGTGGTTTGGGGAGAGAGTACCAAGAGACCCAGTACTTC. V usage is TRBV19 and J usage is TRBJ2-5; maybe TRBD2 (5 bases). Germline CDR1 is LNHDA and CDR2 is SQIVND (reference sequence). This CDR3 has 16 residues. The V end lost 5 bases, the J end lost 0 bases, and 16 bases lay between the germline ends.

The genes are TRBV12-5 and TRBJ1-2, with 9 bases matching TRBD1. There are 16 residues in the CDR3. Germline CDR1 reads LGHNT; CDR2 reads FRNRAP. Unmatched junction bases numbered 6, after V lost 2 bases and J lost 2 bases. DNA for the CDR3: TGTGCTAGTGGTTTGTTTCACGGACAGGGGAACTATGGCTACACCTTC. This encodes CASGLFHGQGNYGYTF. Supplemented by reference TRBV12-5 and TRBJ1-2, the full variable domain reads DARVTQTPRHKVTEMGQEVTMRCQPILGHNTVFWYRQTMMQGLELLAYFRNRAPLDDSGMPKDRFSAEMPDATLATLKIQPSEPRDSAVYFCASGLFHGQGNYGYTFGSGTRLTVV.